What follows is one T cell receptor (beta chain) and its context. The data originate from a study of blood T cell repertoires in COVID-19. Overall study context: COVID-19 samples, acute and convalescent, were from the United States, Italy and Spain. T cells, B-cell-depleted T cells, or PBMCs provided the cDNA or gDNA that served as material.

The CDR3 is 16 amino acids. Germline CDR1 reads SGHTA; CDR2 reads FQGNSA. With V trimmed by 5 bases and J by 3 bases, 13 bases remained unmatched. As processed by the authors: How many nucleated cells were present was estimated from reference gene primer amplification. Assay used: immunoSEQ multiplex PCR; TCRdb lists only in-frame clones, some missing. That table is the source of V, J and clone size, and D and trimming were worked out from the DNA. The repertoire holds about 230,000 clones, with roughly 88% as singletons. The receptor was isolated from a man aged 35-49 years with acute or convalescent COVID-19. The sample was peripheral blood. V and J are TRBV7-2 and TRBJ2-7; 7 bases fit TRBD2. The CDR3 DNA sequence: TGTGCCAGCAGCCCACGGACTAGTTGGAGTGACTACGAGCAGTACTTC. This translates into CASSPRTSWSDYEQYF.